One sample yielded the 20 T cell receptor beta chains listed below, sequenced in a study of T cells in Graves' hyperthyroidism and ophthalmopathy. Regions amplified from RNA transcripts were the TCR beta CDR3 regions. The primer set for the first-round RT-PCR of the TCR CDR3 was HTBI. Via MiXCR, TCRdb re-called the multiplex PCR reads, giving one row per CDR3 protein. The sample yields about 300,000 distinct CDR3 sequences, roughly 19% seen once. Sequenced: blood. The source is a man in his fifties or sixties with Graves' ophthalmopathy.

This clonotype was observed at least ten times. The chain links TRBV5-1 to TRBJ2-5; a possible D gene is TRBD2 (5 bases). The CDR3 sequence is 15 residues long. Trimming took 1 base from V and 5 from J, leaving 15 bases between them. Germline-derived CDR1 and CDR2 are SGHRS and YFSETQ. CDR3 nucleotide sequence: TGCGCCAGCAGCTTGTATCTAGCCCCAAGGGAGACCCAGTACTTC. It is translated as CASSLYLAPRETQYF.

This clonotype has only a few counts. The chain employs TRBV7-8 and TRBJ1-4, with D hard to call. Deletions cut 0 bases from V and 2 bases from J, with 4 bases between. CDR1 is SGHVS and CDR2 is FQNEAQ in the germline V gene. This CDR3 comprises 14 residues. CDR3 bases: TGTGCCAGCAGCTTAGCGGCGACTAATGAAAAACTGTTTTTT. Protein sequence: CASSLAATNEKLFF.

This clonotype was recorded many times. This chain uses TRBV11-1 with TRBJ1-2; D unresolved. V lost 4 bases and J lost 4, with 10 bases in between. The CDR3 runs to 13 residues. Germline-derived CDR1 and CDR2 are SGHAT and FQDESV (reference sequence). Here the CDR3 DNA reads TGTGCCAGCAGCTCTGACGGCATCTATGGCTACACCTTC. Residues: CASSSDGIYGYTF. The full variable domain, rest sourced from reference TRBV11-1 and TRBJ1-2, is EAEVAQSPRYKITEKSQAVAFWCDPISGHATLYWYRQILGQGPELLVQFQDESVVDDSQLPKDRFSAERLKGVDSTLKIQPAELGDSAMYLCASSSDGIYGYTFGSGTRLTVV.

This clonotype has ten or more counts. The CDR3 nucleotides are TGTGCCAGCAGCCTAGGCGGGGGAGAGACCCAGTACTTC. Translation: CASSLGGGETQYF. This rearrangement joins TRBV28 to TRBJ2-5, with TRBD2 matching over 7 bases. The germline gives CDR1 MDHEN, CDR2 SYDVKM. The J segment lost 4 bases and the V segment lost 6 bases, leaving 5 bases of the junction unmatched. The CDR3 sequence is 13 residues long.

This clonotype was found many times. The chain is built from TRBV3-1 and TRBJ2-7; 8 bases match TRBD1. The germline gives CDR1 LGHDT, CDR2 YNNKEL (reference sequence). This CDR3 has 14 amino acids. V was clipped by 4 bases and J by 6 bases; unmatched bases: 8. The CDR3 protein is CASSPSPDRAEQYF. The CDR3 DNA reads as TGTGCCAGCAGCCCCTCCCCGGACAGGGCCGAGCAGTACTTC.

This CDR3 reads CASSLPGLAPETQYF. Written as DNA, the CDR3 is TGTGCCAGCAGCCTCCCGGGACTAGCCCCAGAGACCCAGTACTTC. The V and J genes are TRBV12-3 or TRBV12-4 and TRBJ2-5; 9 nucleotides match TRBD2. This CDR3 region has 15 residues. Unmatched junction bases numbered 9, after V lost 6 bases and J lost 4 bases.

The table lists this clonotype with many counts. The chain is built from TRBV6-1 and TRBJ2-7; 8 bases line up with TRBD1. Germline CDR1 is MNHNS and CDR2 is SASEGT. Trimming took 5 bases from V and 3 from J; bases not matched to a gene: 9. The CDR3 consists of 15 residues. CDR3 nucleotide sequence: TGTGCCAGCAGTCTTACCGGGACAGGTTTCTACGAGCAGTACTTC. It specifies CASSLTGTGFYEQYF.

This clonotype came up a few times. This rearrangement joins TRBV3-1 to TRBJ2-7; 11 nucleotides align to TRBD2. V dropped 1 base and J dropped 0; count of bases not matched to a gene: 2. This CDR3 comprises 16 residues. Germline V gene lookup returns CDR1 LGHDT and CDR2 YNNKEL (reference sequence). CDR3 in amino acids: CASSQGTSGHSYEQYF. The CDR3 DNA follows: TGTGCCAGCAGCCAAGGGACTAGCGGGCACTCCTACGAGCAGTACTTC.

This clonotype was seen a handful of times. This may be a read error, as it is one base from a much larger clone. The chain employs TRBV5-1 and TRBJ2-1; D tentatively fits TRBD1 or TRBD2 (5 bases each). CDR3 length: 16 amino acids. CDR1 is SGHRS, CDR2 YFSETQ, per germline. CDR3 sequence reads: CASSSGLYGSYNERFF. CDR3 in DNA: TGCGCCAGCAGCTCGGGGCTTTATGGCTCCTACAATGAGCGGTTCTTC.

In regard to this clonotype: An end of the junction does not agree with germline; a read error may underlie this. The gene calls are TRBV11-2 and TRBJ1-3; 8 nucleotides match TRBD1. The CDR3 sequence is 16 residues long. CDR1 SGHAT and CDR2 FQNNGV come from the germline V gene. This chain's CDR3 is CASSSWTGPSGNTMYF. Written as DNA, the CDR3 is TGTGCCAGCAGCAGCTGGACAGGGCCCTCTGGAAACACCATGTATTTT.

This clonotype has at least ten counts. The chain links TRBV19 to TRBJ1-1, with no clear D. Germline CDR1 LNHDA, CDR2 SQIVND (reference sequence). The CDR3 length is 13 residues. The ends were cut back, 5 bases at V and 0 bases at J, with 7 bases in the middle. The CDR3 is CASSSLMNTEAFF. CDR3 nucleotide sequence: TGTGCCAGTAGTTCCCTGATGAACACTGAAGCTTTCTTT.

The chain uses TRBV15 and TRBJ2-5; no clear D gene. The CDR3 loop spans 12 amino acids. Per the germline V gene, CDR1 is LNHNV and CDR2 is YYDKDF (reference sequence). V lost 2 bases to trimming and J lost 13 bases, with 14 bases between them. In DNA form, the CDR3 reads TGTGCCACCAGCAGACAAAGGACGGATATGTACTTC. It encodes CATSRQRTDMYF.

In this sample, this clonotype turned up a few times. The chain has TRBV27 and TRBJ2-4; D perhaps matches TRBD2 (5 bases). Germline values: CDR1 MNHEY, CDR2 SMNVEV (reference sequence). Trimming cost V 4 bases and J 1 base, with 11 bases left between them. The CDR3 is 15 residues long. CDR3 DNA: TGTGCCAGCAGTTATCGAGCGGATGCCAAAAACATTCAGTACTTC. Its translation is CASSYRADAKNIQYF.

DNA for the CDR3: TGTGCCAGCACTTCCCAGGGGCGCGGCTATGGCTACACCTTC. Translation: CASTSQGRGYGYTF. V is TRBV11-2 and J is TRBJ1-2; maybe TRBD1 (6 bases). With 7 bases removed from V and 4 bases from J, the gap between germline ends came to 16 bases. Germline CDR1 is SGHAT and CDR2 is FQNNGV. This CDR3 comprises 14 residues. Combining the CDR3 with reference TRBV11-2 and TRBJ1-2 gives the whole variable domain EAGVAQSPRYKIIEKRQSVAFWCNPISGHATLYWYQQILGQGPKLLIQFQNNGVVDDSQLPKDRFSAERLKGVDSTLKIQPAKLEDSAVYLCASTSQGRGYGYTFGSGTRLTVV.

This clonotype was counted a few times. V usage is TRBV20-1 and J usage is TRBJ2-3, with 9 bases lining up with TRBD2. This CDR3 region has 17 residues. With 3 bases clipped from V and 4 bases from J, the junction kept 14 bases outside the gene matches. The germline V gene has CDR1 DFQATT and CDR2 SNEGSKA (reference sequence). The CDR3 DNA follows: TGCAGTGCTAGTGCAGGGGAGGGTAGCGGGAGCGCAGATACGCAGTATTTT. Its protein is CSASAGEGSGSADTQYF.

This clonotype was found a few times. This chain links TRBV30 with TRBJ2-1; D is unclear. Per germline, CDR1 GTSNPN and CDR2 SVGIG (reference sequence). The CDR3 contains 12 residues. Trimming cost V 4 bases and J 6 bases, with 10 bases left between them. The CDR3 DNA reads TGTGCCTGGAATAGGGATCCCAATGAGCAGTTCTTC. Translating it yields CAWNRDPNEQFF.

Only a few counts were recorded for this clonotype. The chain joins TRBV15 to TRBJ1-4; TRBD1 is a possible D gene (5 bases). The V gene's germline CDR1 is LNHNV and CDR2 YYDKDF (reference sequence). This CDR3 contains 14 residues. V was pared by 5 bases and J by 5 bases, with 12 bases between. The CDR3 region has the DNA TGTGCCACCAGCGACGGGGGTTGGAATGAAAAACTGTTTTTT. This gives the protein CATSDGGWNEKLFF.

Only a few counts were recorded for this clonotype. The chain links TRBV3-1 to TRBJ2-3; 11 bases match TRBD2. This CDR3 is built from 15 residues. With V trimmed by 1 base and J by 9 bases, 6 bases remained unmatched. Looked up from germline, CDR1 is LGHDT and CDR2 is YNNKEL (reference sequence). Here the CDR3 reads CASSQGTSGSSTQYF. The CDR3 DNA follows: TGTGCCAGCAGCCAAGGTACTAGCGGGAGCTCAACGCAGTATTTT.

This clonotype showed up many times. The V gene is TRBV3-1, the J gene TRBJ1-2; D is perhaps TRBD1 (6 bases). The V gene's germline CDR1 is LGHDT and CDR2 YNNKEL (reference sequence). The CDR3 has 15 amino acids. V was pared by 1 base and J by 5 bases, with 14 bases between. Here the CDR3 reads CASSQVDRPVYGYTF. In nucleotides, the CDR3 is TGTGCCAGCAGCCAAGTTGACAGGCCGGTTTATGGCTACACCTTC. The full variable domain, its missing parts supplied by reference TRBV3-1 and TRBJ1-2, is DTAVSQTPKYLVTQMGNDKSIKCEQNLGHDTMYWYKQDSKKFLKIMFSYNNKELIINETVPNRFSPKSPDKAHLNLHINSLELGDSAVYFCASSQVDRPVYGYTFGSGTRLTVV.

This clonotype appeared many times. The chain carries TRBV7-2 and TRBJ2-5, with TRBD2 matching over 8 bases. The CDR3 loop spans 14 amino acids. V was pared by 4 bases and J by 5 bases, with 6 bases of the junction left unmatched. Germline-derived CDR1 and CDR2 are SGHTA and FQGNSA. Written as DNA, the CDR3 is TGTGCCAGCAGCTCAGCGGGAGTTCGGGAGACCCAGTACTTC. Translating gives CASSSAGVRETQYF.